This T cell receptor (beta chain) was identified in a study of T cell responses to AZD1222 COVID-19 vaccine. Study-wide points: Targets within unmutated variant regions were reportedly found for nearly half of spike-specific TCRs. AZD1222 recipients seropositive at baseline numbered only 6 or 7.

For this clone: Its antigen is as yet unknown.

The method was immunoSEQ multiplex PCR; TCRdb's version includes in-frame clones alone and lacks a portion of them. The table records fewer than 150,000 clones, about 88% of them present only once. Trimming stripped 5 bases from V and 3 bases from J, with 19 bases between. The CDR3 consists of 16 residues. The germline V gene encodes CDR1 SEHNR and CDR2 FQNEAQ (reference sequence). The sample in question was peripheral blood, obtained 28 days after the second AZD1222 dose. This receptor was obtained from an adult who received the AZD1222 COVID-19 vaccine. The J gene is TRBJ1-2, the V gene TRBV7-9, with a weak D call TRBD1 (6 bases). The CDR3 reads CASSSPTGPFHYGYTF. DNA of the CDR3: TGTGCCAGCAGCAGCCCCACAGGGCCCTTCCACTATGGCTACACCTTC.